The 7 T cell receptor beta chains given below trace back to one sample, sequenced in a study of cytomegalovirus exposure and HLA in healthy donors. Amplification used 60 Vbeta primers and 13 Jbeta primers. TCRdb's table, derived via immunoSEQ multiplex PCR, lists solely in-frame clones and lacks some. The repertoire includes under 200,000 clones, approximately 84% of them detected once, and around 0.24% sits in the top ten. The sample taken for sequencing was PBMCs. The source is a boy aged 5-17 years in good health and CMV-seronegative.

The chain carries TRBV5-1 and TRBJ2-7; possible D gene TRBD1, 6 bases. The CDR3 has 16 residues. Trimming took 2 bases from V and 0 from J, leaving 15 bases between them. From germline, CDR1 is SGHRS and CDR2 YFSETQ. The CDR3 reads CASSFRGDRLSYEQYF. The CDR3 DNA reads TGCGCCAGCAGCTTCAGGGGTGACAGGCTCTCCTACGAGCAGTACTTC.

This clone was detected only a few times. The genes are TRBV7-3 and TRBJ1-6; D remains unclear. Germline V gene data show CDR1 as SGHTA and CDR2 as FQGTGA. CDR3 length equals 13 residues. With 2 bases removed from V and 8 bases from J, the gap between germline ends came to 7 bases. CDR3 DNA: TGTGCCAGCAGCTTAGGCGGGGATTCACCCCTCCACTTT. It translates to CASSLGGDSPLHF.

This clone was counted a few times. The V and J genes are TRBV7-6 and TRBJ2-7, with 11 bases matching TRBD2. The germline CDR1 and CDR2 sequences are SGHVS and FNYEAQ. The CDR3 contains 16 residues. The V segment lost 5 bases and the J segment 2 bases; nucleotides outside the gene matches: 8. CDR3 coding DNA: TGTGCCAGCAGCCGACTAGCGGGGCAGGGAACCTACGAGCAGTACTTC. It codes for CASSRLAGQGTYEQYF.

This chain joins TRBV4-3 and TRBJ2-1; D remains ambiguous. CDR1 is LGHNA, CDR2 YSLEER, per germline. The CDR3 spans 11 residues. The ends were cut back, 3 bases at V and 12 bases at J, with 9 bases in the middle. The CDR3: CASSHLGWQFF. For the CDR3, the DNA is TGCGCCAGCAGCCACCTAGGTTGGCAGTTCTTC.

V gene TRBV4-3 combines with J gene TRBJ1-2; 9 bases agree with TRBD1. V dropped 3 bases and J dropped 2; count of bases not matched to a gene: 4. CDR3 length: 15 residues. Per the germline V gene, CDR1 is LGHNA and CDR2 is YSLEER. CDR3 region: CASSHLGQGNYGYTF. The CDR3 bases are TGCGCCAGCAGCCACCTCGGACAGGGGAACTATGGCTACACCTTC.

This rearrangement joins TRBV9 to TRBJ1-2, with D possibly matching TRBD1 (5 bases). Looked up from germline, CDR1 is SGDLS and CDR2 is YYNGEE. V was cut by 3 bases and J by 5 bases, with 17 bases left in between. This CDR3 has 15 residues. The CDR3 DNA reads TGTGCCAGCAGCGGCGGTTGGACACCTACTTATGGCTACACCTTC. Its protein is CASSGGWTPTYGYTF. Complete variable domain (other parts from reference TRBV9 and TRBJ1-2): DSGVTQTPKHLITATGQRVTLRCSPRSGDLSVYWYQQSLDQGLQFLIQYYNGEERAKGNILERFSAQQFPDLHSELNLSSLELGDSALYFCASSGGWTPTYGYTFGSGTRLTVV.

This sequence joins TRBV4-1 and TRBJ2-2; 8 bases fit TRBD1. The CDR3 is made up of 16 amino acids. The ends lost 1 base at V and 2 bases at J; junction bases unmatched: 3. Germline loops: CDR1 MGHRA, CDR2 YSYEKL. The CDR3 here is CASSQARGPNTGELFF. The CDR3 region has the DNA TGCGCCAGCAGCCAAGCCAGGGGGCCCAACACCGGGGAGCTGTTTTTT.